A selection of T cell receptor beta chains follows, all from one sample in a study of T cell responses to AZD1222 COVID-19 vaccine. The protocol was immunoSEQ multiplex PCR, while the TCRdb copy is restricted to in-frame clones and leaves out a portion. Of roughly 120,000 clones in the sample, approximately 85% were seen once. Specimen: peripheral blood, collected on day 0 of AZD1222 vaccination. All receptors come from an adult in good health. Each CDR3 is given with its conserved first and last residue. D genes are given only for firm matches. A clone size is listed for some rows: how often the clone was seen (once, few, many), or a class if it is expanded.

.	.	TRBV7-3	TRBJ1-1	TGTGCCAGCAGCTTAAGAGGAAGTACCACTGAAGCTTTCTTT	CASSLRGSTTEAFF
.	.	TRBV6-5	TRBJ1-4	TGTGCCAGCACCGGCTCGGGGACAACTAATGAAAAACTGTTTTTT	CASTGSGTTNEKLFF
TRBD1	.	TRBV10-3	TRBJ1-3	TGTGCCATGGCGGTCGGGACAGAAGGAAACACCATATATTTT	CAMAVGTEGNTIYF
TRBD1	few	TRBV10-3	TRBJ1-4	TGTGCCATCAGGGACAGGGGGCAAGAAAAACTGTTTTTT	CAIRDRGQEKLFF
TRBD2	.	TRBV18	TRBJ2-1	TGTGCCAGCTCACCATCGACTAGCGGGGGTTCCAATGAGCAGTTCTTC	CASSPSTSGGSNEQFF
.	.	TRBV12-3/TRBV12-4	TRBJ2-1	TGTGCCAGCAGTTTGGGGGCAGCCACTTCTCAGTTCTTC	CASSLGAATSQFF
.	.	TRBV11-3	TRBJ2-2	TGTGCCAGCAAATCCACCGGGGAGCTGTTTTTT	CASKSTGELFF
.	.	TRBV6-5	TRBJ1-2	TGTGCCAGTACAGGTGATCCCCTATTCGGCTACACCTTC	CASTGDPLFGYTF
.	.	TRBV28	TRBJ2-3	TGTGCCAGCAGGGGCTCATCTTCCAGCACAGATACGCAGTATTTT	CASRGSSSSTDTQYF
.	.	TRBV11-2	TRBJ2-1	TGTGCCAGCAGCTTAGCGACGGGTGAGCAGTTCTTC	CASSLATGEQFF
.	.	TRBV7-9	TRBJ1-1	TGTGCCAGCAGTCTAAACGGGGCTGAAGCTTTCTTT	CASSLNGAEAFF